The clone carrying this T cell receptor (beta chain) turned up a few times. Its antigen is unidentified. The data were taken from a study of T cells after yellow fever vaccination. Study-level results: Reappearing after the booster were most of the clones from primary vaccination (roughly 96% CD4, 70% to 90% CD8).

TCRdb itself ran the 5' RACE reads through MiXCR, one entry per CDR3 protein. This table holds about 260,000 distinct CDR3 sequences, roughly 4.8% found once. Germline CDR1 is SGHKS and CDR2 is YYEKEE (reference sequence). The ends lost 2 bases at V and 2 bases at J; junction bases unmatched: 7. CDR3 length: 15 amino acids. The chain recombines TRBV5-5 with TRBJ2-7, with 7 positions matching TRBD1. The sequences come from CD4+ T cells sorted from PBMCs, collected on the day of the yellow fever booster vaccination. This clonotype originated in a man between 18 and 29 years old who received the YFV17D yellow fever vaccine. The CDR3: CASSFLQGPTYEQYF. Here the CDR3 DNA reads TGTGCCAGCAGCTTCCTACAGGGGCCGACCTACGAGCAGTACTTC.